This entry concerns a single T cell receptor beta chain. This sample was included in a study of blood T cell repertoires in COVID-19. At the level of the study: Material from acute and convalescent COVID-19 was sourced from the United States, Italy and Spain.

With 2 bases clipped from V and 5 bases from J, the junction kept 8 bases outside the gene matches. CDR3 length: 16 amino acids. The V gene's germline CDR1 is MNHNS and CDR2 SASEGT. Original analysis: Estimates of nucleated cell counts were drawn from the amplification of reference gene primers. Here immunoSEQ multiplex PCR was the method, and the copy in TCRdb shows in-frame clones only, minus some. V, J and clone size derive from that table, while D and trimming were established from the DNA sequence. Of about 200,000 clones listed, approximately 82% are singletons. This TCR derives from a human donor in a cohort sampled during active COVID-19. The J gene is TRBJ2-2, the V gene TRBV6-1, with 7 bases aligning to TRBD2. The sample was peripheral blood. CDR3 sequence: CASSERGQGGTGELFF. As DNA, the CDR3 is TGTGCCAGCAGTGAACGAGGTCAGGGAGGGACCGGGGAGCTGTTTTTT.